Each of the 21 T cell receptor beta chains below was sequenced from the same sample in a study of T cell repertoires in cytomegalovirus infection. Using its own MiXCR run on the reads, TCRdb lists one record per CDR3 protein. Seen here are around 450,000 distinct CDR3 sequences, approximately 31% observed once, and the top ten hold roughly 13%. The sequenced sample was PBMCs. Source of these receptors: a human donor in good health (CMV status not recorded). Some clones in this sample may be carry-over from other donors' samples.

This chain joins TRBV6-1 and TRBJ1-1; D gene unclear. This CDR3 is built from 16 residues. Between the trimmed V and J ends, which lost 7 bases and 1 base, there was a span of 19 bases. Germline CDR1 reads MNHNS; CDR2 reads SASEGT. The CDR3 spells CASNQMDPPRNTEAFF. The CDR3 nucleotides are TGTGCCAGCAATCAGATGGACCCCCCCCGGAACACTGAAGCTTTCTTT.

The chain uses TRBV2 and TRBJ1-2, with D perhaps TRBD1 (6 bases). The germline CDR1 and CDR2 sequences are SNHLY and FYNNEI. The V and J ends lost 8 bases and 6 bases respectively, with 16 bases between them. The CDR3 contains 13 residues. The CDR3 is CASPRQGRNGYTF. CDR3 DNA sequence: TGTGCCAGCCCGAGGCAGGGGAGAAATGGCTACACCTTC.

The chain uses TRBV7-9 and TRBJ1-1, with D uncertain. This CDR3 region has 13 residues. V lost 5 bases to trimming and J lost 5 bases, with 12 bases between them. Germline V gene lookup returns CDR1 SEHNR and CDR2 FQNEAQ (reference sequence). The CDR3 is CASSAHGETEAFF. For the CDR3, the DNA is TGTGCCAGCAGCGCCCACGGGGAGACTGAAGCTTTCTTT.

The chain has TRBV27 and TRBJ2-2; D not resolved. CDR3 length equals 15 residues. Germline assignment: CDR1 MNHEY and CDR2 SMNVEV (reference sequence). Trimming cost V 4 bases and J 5 bases, with 14 bases left between them. The CDR3 coding sequence is TGTGCCAGCAGTTCCCTAACCGGATTAACCGGGGAGCTGTTTTTT. It is translated as CASSSLTGLTGELFF.

V and J are TRBV2 and TRBJ2-1, with 9 bases identical to TRBD2. Losses at the gene ends were 6 bases for V and 4 bases for J; bases not matched to a gene: 10. The CDR3 sequence is 16 residues long. CDR1 is SNHLY, CDR2 FYNNEI, per germline. The CDR3 spells CASRPRRGGNYNEQFF. The CDR3 nucleotides read TGTGCCAGCAGACCTCGGCGGGGGGGAAATTACAATGAGCAGTTCTTC.

This clonotype was counted only a few times. J is TRBJ1-1 and V is TRBV6-2 or TRBV6-3, with 10 bases aligning to TRBD1. The J segment lost 5 bases and the V segment lost 7 bases, leaving 7 bases of the junction unmatched. The CDR3 consists of 14 residues. The germline V gene encodes CDR1 MNHEY and CDR2 SVGEGT. Here the CDR3 reads CASTAGQGVTEAFF. CDR3 nucleotide sequence: TGTGCCAGCACCGCAGGACAGGGGGTTACTGAAGCTTTCTTT.

The chain couples TRBV5-6 to TRBJ2-5; a weak D match, TRBD1 (6 bases). The CDR3 is 14 amino acids. Between the trimmed V and J ends, which lost 2 bases and 5 bases, there was a span of 13 bases. Germline CDR1 and CDR2: SGHDT and YYEEEE. CDR3 nucleotides: TGTGCCAGCAGCTTTGACAGGCCAGAGGAGACCCAGTACTTC. Protein: CASSFDRPEETQYF.

V and J are TRBV5-6 and TRBJ2-1; weak D call: TRBD2 (7 bases). The CDR3 totals 19 residues. Germline-derived CDR1 and CDR2 are SGHDT and YYEEEE. V was shortened by 1 base and J by 0 bases, with 20 bases between the two germline ends. CDR3 bases: TGTGCCAGCAGCTTGTGGGGGCCGGGGGGCGCGAGCTCCTACAATGAGCAGTTCTTC. Translation gives CASSLWGPGGASSYNEQFF. The complete variable domain, with remaining parts taken from reference TRBV5-6 and TRBJ2-1, reads DAGVTQSPTHLIKTRGQQVTLRCSPKSGHDTVSWYQQALGQGPQFIFQYYEEEERQRGNFPDRFSGHQFPNYSSELNVNALLLGDSALYLCASSLWGPGGASSYNEQFFGPGTRLTVL.

This clonotype occurred a few times. The V gene is TRBV28, the J gene TRBJ2-1, with TRBD2 identical over 8 bases. The CDR3 is 11 residues long. The germline V gene has CDR1 MDHEN and CDR2 SYDVKM. CDR3 sequence: CGSGGGWGEFF. For the CDR3, the DNA is TGTGGCTCGGGGGGGGGCTGGGGGGAGTTCTTC.

A word on this clonotype: Because it lacks the conserved phenylalanine or tryptophan at the end, this CDR3 is likely a read error. This sequence joins TRBV6-1 and TRBJ1-5; tentatively, D is TRBD1 (6 bases). The CDR3 has 15 residues. Germline V gives CDR1 MNHNS, CDR2 SASEGT. The ends were cut back, 0 bases at V and 0 bases at J, with 6 bases in the middle. CDR3 loop: CASSEAGASNQPQHC. The DNA for the CDR3 is TGTGCCAGCAGTGAAGCGGGGGCTAGCAATCAGCCCCAGCATTGT.

This clonotype has just a few counts. The chain recombines TRBV12-3 or TRBV12-4 with TRBJ1-2; D is ambiguous. The CDR3 runs 13 residues. V shed 2 bases and J shed 1 base, with 5 bases lying between them. The DNA of the CDR3 is TGTGCCAGCAGTTTAACCTTTAACTATGGCTACACCTTC. It codes for CASSLTFNYGYTF.

This clonotype was picked up many times. The chain recombines TRBV7-8 with TRBJ2-7; 7 bases agree with TRBD2. Germline assignment: CDR1 SGHVS and CDR2 FQNEAQ. CDR3 length: 12 residues. The CDR3 coding sequence is TGTGCTACGCGCGGGGGAACATACGAGCAGTACTTC. Protein product: CATRGGTYEQYF.

This clonotype was recorded a few times. This rearrangement joins TRBV6-8 to TRBJ2-7; D not certain. The CDR3 extends over 15 amino acids. Germline CDR1 is MNHGY and CDR2 is SAAAGT. V was clipped by 0 bases and J by 4 bases, with 13 bases between them. The CDR3 DNA reads TGTGCCAGCAGTTACTCCGATGAACCCGTTTACGAGCAGTACTTC. Residues: CASSYSDEPVYEQYF.

Notes on this clonotype: The CDR3 carries no conserved terminal phenylalanine or tryptophan, so it likely arises from a read error. The chain is built from TRBV6-5 and TRBJ2-7, with TRBD2 matching over 12 bases. The length of the CDR3 is 14 residues. J lost 2 bases, V lost 4 bases, and 0 bases had no gene match. Germline V gives CDR1 MNHEY, CDR2 SVGAGI. The CDR3 DNA is TGTGCCAGCAGTTGGACTAGCGGGGCCTACGAGCAGTACTTA. Translating it yields CASSWTSGAYEQYL.

The J gene is TRBJ1-1, the V gene TRBV28, with 7 bases that match TRBD1. This CDR3 comprises 17 residues. Germline V gene sequence: CDR1 MDHEN, CDR2 SYDVKM. The V gene end was trimmed by 2 bases and the J gene end by 2 bases; junction bases not matched to a gene: 11. The CDR3 DNA is TGTGCCAGCAGTTTAAACCCCCCACAGGGGTTAAACACTGAAGCTTTCTTT. The encoded protein is CASSLNPPQGLNTEAFF.

The V gene is TRBV20-1, the J gene TRBJ1-5; 7 bases align to TRBD1. V shed 1 base, J shed 5 bases, and the junction held 5 bases outside the gene matches. CDR3 size: 14 residues. The germline gives CDR1 DFQATT, CDR2 SNEGSKA (reference sequence). The CDR3 DNA is TGCAGTGCTAGAGTCGACAGGGACCATCAGCCCCAGCATTTT. It is translated as CSARVDRDHQPQHF.

This clonotype was seen only a few times. The chain couples TRBV7-8 to TRBJ1-2; 8 bases agree with TRBD1. The CDR3 is 14 residues long. With 5 bases clipped from V and 7 bases from J, the junction kept 9 bases outside the gene matches. Per germline, CDR1 SGHVS and CDR2 FQNEAQ. In DNA form, the CDR3 reads TGTGCCAGCAGCGAAGACAGGGGATCTTTTGGCTACACCTTC. It codes for CASSEDRGSFGYTF.

The chain uses TRBV2 and TRBJ2-7; D unclear. Germline V gives CDR1 SNHLY, CDR2 FYNNEI. Trimming took off 4 bases at V and 0 bases at J, with 13 bases between the two ends. This CDR3 has 15 amino acids. Written as DNA, the CDR3 is TGTGCCAGCAGTGTTGATCAGCCGAGCTCCTACGAGCAGTACTTC. This codes for CASSVDQPSSYEQYF.

There are many counts of this clonotype. The chain is built from TRBV7-2 and TRBJ1-1, with a weak D call TRBD1 (5 bases). The CDR3 is 14 residues long. V was cut by 1 base and J by 1 base, with 7 bases left in between. Germline loops: CDR1 SGHTA, CDR2 FQGNSA. The CDR3 DNA sequence: TGTGCCAGCAGCTTAGGGGGGAGGAACACTGAAGCTTTCTTT. This gives the protein CASSLGGRNTEAFF.

This clonotype was detected only a few times. CDR3 in amino acids: CASSLGTGIVETQYF. CDR3 sequence (DNA): TGTGCCAGCAGCTTAGGGACAGGGATTGTCGAGACCCAGTACTTC. The V gene is TRBV7-2, the J gene TRBJ2-5, with 8 bases identical to TRBD1. J lost 5 bases, V lost 1 base, and 6 bases had no gene match. CDR1 is SGHTA, CDR2 FQGNSA, per germline. There are 15 residues in the CDR3.

V gene TRBV5-1 combines with J gene TRBJ2-7, with unresolved D. V lost 0 bases and J lost 4, with 8 bases in between. Germline V gene data show CDR1 as SGHRS and CDR2 as YFSETQ. The CDR3 spans 13 residues. The CDR3: CASSLESGYEQYF. As DNA, the CDR3 is TGCGCCAGCAGCTTGGAGAGTGGGTACGAGCAGTACTTC.